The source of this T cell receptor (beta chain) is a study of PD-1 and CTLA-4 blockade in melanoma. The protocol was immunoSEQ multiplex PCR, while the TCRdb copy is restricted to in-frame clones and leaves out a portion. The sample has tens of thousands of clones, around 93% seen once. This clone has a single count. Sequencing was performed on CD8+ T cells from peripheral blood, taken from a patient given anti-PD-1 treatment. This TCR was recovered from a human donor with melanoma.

The CDR3 DNA reads as TGTGCCTGGAGTGTACTGAGGAACACTGAAGCTTTCTTT. Translation gives CAWSVLRNTEAFF. The chain combines TRBV30 with TRBJ1-1; D call uncertain. Germline V CDR1 and CDR2: GTSNPN, SVGIG (reference sequence). V was clipped by 0 bases and J by 1 base, with 6 bases between them. The CDR3 spans 13 residues.